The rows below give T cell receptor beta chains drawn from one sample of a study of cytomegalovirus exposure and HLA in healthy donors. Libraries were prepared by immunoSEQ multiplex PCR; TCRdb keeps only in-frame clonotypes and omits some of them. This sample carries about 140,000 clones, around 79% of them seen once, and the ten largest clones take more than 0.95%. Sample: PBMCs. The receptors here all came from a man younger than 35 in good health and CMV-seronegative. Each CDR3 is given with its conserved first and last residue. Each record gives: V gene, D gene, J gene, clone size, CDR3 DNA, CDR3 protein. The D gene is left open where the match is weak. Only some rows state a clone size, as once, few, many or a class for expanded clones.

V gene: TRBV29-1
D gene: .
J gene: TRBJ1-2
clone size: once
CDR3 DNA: TGCAGCGTTGAGTCCCCGGTCGGACAACCGCTTAACTATGGCTACACCTTC
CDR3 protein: CSVESPVGQPLNYGYTF

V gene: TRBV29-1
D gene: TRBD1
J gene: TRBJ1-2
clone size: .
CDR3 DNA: TGCAGCGTTTTGACAGGGGGAAACTATGGCTACACCTTC
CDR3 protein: CSVLTGGNYGYTF

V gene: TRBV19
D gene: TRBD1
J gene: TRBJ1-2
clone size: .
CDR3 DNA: TGTGCCAGTAAGGGGGCCAACTATGGCTACACCTTC
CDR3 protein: CASKGANYGYTF

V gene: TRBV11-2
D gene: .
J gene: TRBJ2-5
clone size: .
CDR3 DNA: TGTGCCAGCAGCCCCTGGACAGCGGAGACCCAGTACTTC
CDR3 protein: CASSPWTAETQYF

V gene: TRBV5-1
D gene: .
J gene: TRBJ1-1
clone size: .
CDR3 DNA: TGCGCCAGCAGCTTGGACAGAACCAACACTGAAGCTTTCTTT
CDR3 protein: CASSLDRTNTEAFF

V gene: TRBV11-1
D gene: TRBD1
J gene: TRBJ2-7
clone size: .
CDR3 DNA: TGTGCCAGCAGCTCCGAAGAATGGACAGGCGGGTACTACGAGCAGTACTTC
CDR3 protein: CASSSEEWTGGYYEQYF

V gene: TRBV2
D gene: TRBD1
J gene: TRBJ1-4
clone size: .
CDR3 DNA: TGTGCCAGCTTACAGGGACAGGGAAATGAAAAACTGTTTTTT
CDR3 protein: CASLQGQGNEKLFF

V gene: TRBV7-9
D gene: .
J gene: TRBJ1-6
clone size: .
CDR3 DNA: TGTGCCAGCAGCTCCTCCCGGGGGATTTCACCCCTCCACTTT
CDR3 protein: CASSSSRGISPLHF

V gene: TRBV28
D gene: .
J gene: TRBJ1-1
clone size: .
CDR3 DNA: TGTGCCAGCACCCCACACATGAACACTGAAGCTTTCTTT
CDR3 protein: CASTPHMNTEAFF

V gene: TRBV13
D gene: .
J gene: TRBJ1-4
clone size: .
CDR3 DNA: TGTGCCGCCAGTGAGGGATTACATGAAAAACTGTTTTTT
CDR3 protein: CAASEGLHEKLFF

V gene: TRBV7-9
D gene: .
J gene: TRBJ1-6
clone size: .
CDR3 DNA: TGTGCCAGCAGCTTAGGGGCAGATAATTCACCCCTCCACTTT
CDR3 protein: CASSLGADNSPLHF

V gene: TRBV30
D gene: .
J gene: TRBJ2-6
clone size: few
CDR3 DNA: TGTGCCTGGTTCAGGGCCTCTGGGGCCAACGTCCTGACTTTC
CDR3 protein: CAWFRASGANVLTF

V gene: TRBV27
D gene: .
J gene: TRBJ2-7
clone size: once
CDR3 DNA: TGTGCCAGCAGTTTGCGAAGCGGTGACTTCTCCTACGAGCAGTACTTC
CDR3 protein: CASSLRSGDFSYEQYF

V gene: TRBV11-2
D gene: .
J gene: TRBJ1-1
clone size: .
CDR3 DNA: TGTGCCAGCAGCTTAGATCCAGGGGACACTGAAGCTTTCTTT
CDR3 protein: CASSLDPGDTEAFF

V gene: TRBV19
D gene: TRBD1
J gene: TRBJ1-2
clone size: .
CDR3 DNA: TGTGCCAGTAGTATAGCGCAAGGAACAGGGGGAGCCGCTAACTATGGCTACACCTTC
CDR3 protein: CASSIAQGTGGAANYGYTF

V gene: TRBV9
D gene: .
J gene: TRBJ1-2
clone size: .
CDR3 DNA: TGTGCCAGCAGCGTAGCCGCAGGGTATATTCGAGGCTATACCTTC
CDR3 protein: CASSVAAGYIRGYTF

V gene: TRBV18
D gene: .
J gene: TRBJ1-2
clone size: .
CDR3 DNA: TGTGCCAGCTCACCACCGGCCAGCTATGGCTACACCTTC
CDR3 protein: CASSPPASYGYTF

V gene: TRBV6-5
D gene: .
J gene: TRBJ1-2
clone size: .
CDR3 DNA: TGTGCCAGCAGCTCATCCACAGGGCCTAACTATGGCTACACCTTC
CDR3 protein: CASSSSTGPNYGYTF

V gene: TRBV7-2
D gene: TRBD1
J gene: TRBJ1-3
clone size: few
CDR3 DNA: TGTGCCAGCAGCCATTTCCAGGGGGCAGCTGGAAACACCATATATTTT
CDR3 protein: CASSHFQGAAGNTIYF

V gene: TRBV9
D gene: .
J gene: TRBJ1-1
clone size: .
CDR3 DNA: TGTGCCAGCAGCGTAGGCCCGGAGGGAACTGAAGCTTTCTTT
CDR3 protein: CASSVGPEGTEAFF

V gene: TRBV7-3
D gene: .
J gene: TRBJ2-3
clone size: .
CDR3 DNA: TGTGCCAGCAGTATATCGGGGGGCACAGATACGCAGTATTTT
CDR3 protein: CASSISGGTDTQYF